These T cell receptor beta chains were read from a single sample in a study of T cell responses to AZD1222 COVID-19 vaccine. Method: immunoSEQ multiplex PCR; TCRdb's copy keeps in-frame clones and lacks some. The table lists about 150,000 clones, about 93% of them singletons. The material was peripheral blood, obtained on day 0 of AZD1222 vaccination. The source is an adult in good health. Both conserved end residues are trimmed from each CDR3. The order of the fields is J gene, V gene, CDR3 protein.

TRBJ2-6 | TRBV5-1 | ASSLLESGANVLT
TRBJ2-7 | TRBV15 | ATSRDPRGGAYEQY
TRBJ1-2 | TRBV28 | ASSSPGPNYGYT
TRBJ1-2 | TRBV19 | ASSTLGQGNYGYT
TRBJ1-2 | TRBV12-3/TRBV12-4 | ASSYKTNYGYT
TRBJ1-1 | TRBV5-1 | ASSRDSLNTEAF
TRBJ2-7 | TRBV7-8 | ASSLRLGFSGATGLGYEQY
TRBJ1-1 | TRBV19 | ASSDPYTEAF
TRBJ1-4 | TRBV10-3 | AIRGFQGEKLF
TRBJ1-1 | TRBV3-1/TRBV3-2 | ASSQGVSAEAF
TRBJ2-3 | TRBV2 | ASSRQGTDTQY
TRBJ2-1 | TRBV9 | ASSWTDIPDEQF
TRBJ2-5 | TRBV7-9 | ASSLAVARDVKETQY
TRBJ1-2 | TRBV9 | ASSLPPSGGEDGYT
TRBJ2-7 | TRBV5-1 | ASSPRETRVNEQY